This T cell receptor beta chain was identified in a study of shared clonotypes between healthy human individuals. CDR3 length: 16 amino acids. Per the germline V gene, CDR1 is SNHLY and CDR2 is FYNNEI. The V and J ends lost 2 bases and 4 bases respectively, with 15 bases between them. Donors comprised only Caucasian adults living in Nashville, Tennessee. Many counts were recorded for this clone. Its antigen is currently unknown. The assay used deep level. Replicate PCRs for unsorted PBMC used roughly 320 ng DNA (approximately 30,000 T cell genomes). Clones were read by immunoSEQ multiplex PCR, and TCRdb kept only the in-frame ones, dropping some. The sample holds roughly 510,000 clones, around 79% seen once. Findings of the study overall: Sampling covered nothing but blood. Tissue TCR repertoires likely differ from those found in blood.

The sample comprised PBMCs. This chain uses TRBV2 with TRBJ2-1, with D perhaps TRBD1 (5 bases). This TCR came from a woman in her 40s in good health. Some clones in this sample may be carry-over from other donors' samples. CDR3 region: CASSEWGLSLYNEQFF. The CDR3, as DNA: TGTGCCAGCAGTGAATGGGGCCTTTCCCTTTACAATGAGCAGTTCTTC.